This T cell receptor beta chain is drawn from a study of cytomegalovirus exposure and HLA in healthy donors. The PCR made use of 60 Vbeta and 13 Jbeta primers. Original processing notes: Some 12 million shared chains were among the 65 million to 85 million unique TCR beta chains that a later analysis counted. Repertoires were generated with immunoSEQ multiplex PCR, while TCRdb's copy carries only in-frame clones and drops some. For V, J and clone size, that table is used; D and trimming come from the DNA. The sample contains fewer than 90,000 clones, 65% to 80% of which appear only once. As for this clone: Its matching antigen is unknown.

Findings and limits, study-wide: A prior analysis recorded that most TCR beta V segments were productive about 87% or about 30% of the time. 150 to 200 TCR beta chains were listed as cytomegalovirus-associated.

Germline loops: CDR1 MGHRA, CDR2 YSYEKL. CDR3 size: 14 residues. The junction had 6 bases not matched to a gene; V was cut back by 6 bases and J by 5 bases. What was sequenced was PBMCs. This chain links TRBV4-1 with TRBJ2-3, with 9 bases identical to TRBD1. This receptor was obtained from a man aged 25-45 years in good health and CMV-seropositive. CDR3 sequence: CASRLTGGRDTQYF. CDR3 nucleotide sequence: TGCGCCAGCAGGCTTACAGGGGGCAGAGATACGCAGTATTTT.